Following are 21 T cell receptor beta chains from one sample sequenced in a study of identical twins. TCRdb analysed the 5' RACE reads with MiXCR anew, one entry per CDR3 protein. Of about 690,000 distinct CDR3 sequences listed, around 6% are singletons. Sequences were obtained from naive T cells sorted from blood. The receptor source for this set is a man between 18 and 35 years old in good health.

This clonotype was counted ten times or more. The chain couples TRBV7-8 to TRBJ2-1, with 9 bases matching TRBD2. Trimming took 8 bases from V and 0 from J; bases not matched to a gene: 14. CDR1 is SGHVS, CDR2 FQNEAQ, per germline. This CDR3 has 18 amino acids. The CDR3 nucleotides read TGTGCCAGCTCACTTCCTCCTAGCGGGGCGAGCTCCTACAATGAGCAGTTCTTC. Its protein is CASSLPPSGASSYNEQFF. Together with reference TRBV7-8 and TRBJ2-1, the CDR3 gives the full variable domain: GAGVSQSPRYKVAKRGQDVALRCDPISGHVSLFWYQQALGQGPEFLTYFQNEAQLDKSGLPSDRFFAERPEGSVSTLKIQRTQQEDSAVYLCASSLPPSGASSYNEQFFGPGTRLTVL.

This clonotype came up a few times. This sequence joins TRBV7-9 and TRBJ2-1, with 12 bases fitting TRBD1. The CDR3 sequence is 17 residues long. The trim removed 4 bases at V and 7 bases at J, leaving 11 bases unmatched. Germline CDR1 reads SEHNR; CDR2 reads FQNEAQ (reference sequence). CDR3 DNA sequence: TGTGCCAGCAGCTATACTAGGGACAGGGGGCTTCCGAATGAGCAGTTCTTC. Protein sequence: CASSYTRDRGLPNEQFF.

This clonotype was counted at least ten times. The chain is built from TRBV6-6 and TRBJ1-6, with unresolved D. This CDR3 has 13 residues. Germline V gene lookup returns CDR1 MNHNY and CDR2 SVGAGI (reference sequence). Trimming cost V 2 bases and J 8 bases, with 7 bases left between them. The DNA for the CDR3 is TGTGCCAGCAGTTACGTGGGAGATTCACCCCTCCACTTT. This codes for CASSYVGDSPLHF.

This clonotype was seen many times. This rearrangement joins TRBV5-1 to TRBJ1-1; tentatively, D is TRBD1 (5 bases). The CDR3 has 13 residues. V lost 0 bases and J 7 bases, leaving 10 bases between the germline ends. Germline V gene sequence: CDR1 SGHRS, CDR2 YFSETQ. In nucleotides, the CDR3 is TGCGCCAGCAGCTTGGGGGACCGAAGTGAAGCTTTCTTT. This codes for CASSLGDRSEAFF.

V is TRBV4-2 and J is TRBJ1-4; D is undetermined. CDR1 and CDR2 (germline): LGHNA, YNFKEQ. V was clipped by 4 bases and J by 0 bases, with 21 bases between them. The CDR3 has 19 residues. The DNA of the CDR3 is TGTGCCAGCAGCCGGCGGCCCGTACGAACTACCTCAACTAATGAAAAACTGTTTTTT. Residues: CASSRRPVRTTSTNEKLFF.

The chain employs TRBV19 and TRBJ2-1; 8 nucleotides align to TRBD2. The CDR3 contains 15 residues. The J segment lost 5 bases and the V segment lost 2 bases, leaving 5 bases of the junction unmatched. Per germline, CDR1 LNHDA and CDR2 SQIVND (reference sequence). The CDR3 reads CASSINSGGNNEQFF. In DNA, the CDR3 is TGTGCCAGTAGTATAAACAGCGGGGGAAACAATGAGCAGTTCTTC.

The chain links TRBV11-2 to TRBJ1-5, with 8 bases that match TRBD1. Unmatched junction bases numbered 4, after V lost 0 bases and J lost 6 bases. The CDR3 has 15 residues. Germline values: CDR1 SGHAT, CDR2 FQNNGV. The CDR3 region is CASSLEAGGGQPQHF. CDR3 nucleotides: TGTGCCAGCAGCTTAGAGGCAGGGGGCGGTCAGCCCCAGCATTTT.

In its sample, this clonotype was seen many times. This chain uses TRBV9 with TRBJ1-1, with no clear D. CDR3 length: 14 amino acids. The germline V and J ends were trimmed by 3 bases and 5 bases, with 14 bases remaining between them. Germline CDR1 SGDLS, CDR2 YYNGEE. Written as DNA, the CDR3 is TGTGCCAGCAGCGGAGCCTGGGGAGGGACTGAAGCTTTCTTT. It is translated as CASSGAWGGTEAFF.

The rearrangement joins TRBV28 to TRBJ1-1; 8 bases align to TRBD1. The ends lost 7 bases at V and 11 bases at J; junction bases unmatched: 15. There are 14 residues in the CDR3. In germline, CDR1 is MDHEN, CDR2 SYDVKM. In DNA form, the CDR3 reads TGTGCCAGCACCACCGGGGGGCCTCAGGGGGCGGCTTTCTTT. Translation: CASTTGGPQGAAFF. The full variable domain, rest sourced from reference TRBV28 and TRBJ1-1, is DVKVTQSSRYLVKRTGEKVFLECVQDMDHENMFWYRQDPGLGLRLIYFSYDVKMKEKGDIPEGYSVSREKKERFSLILESASTNQTSMYLCASTTGGPQGAAFFGQGTRLTVV.

This chain joins TRBV20-1 and TRBJ2-7, with TRBD2 as a possible D gene (6 bases). V lost 0 bases and J lost 5, with 11 bases in between. The CDR3 runs to 13 residues. CDR1 and CDR2 (germline): DFQATT, SNEGSKA (reference sequence). CDR3: CSARDRERDEQYV. The CDR3 DNA sequence: TGCAGTGCTAGAGATCGGGAGAGGGACGAGCAGTACGTC.

In its sample, this clonotype was seen many times. V gene TRBV12-3 or TRBV12-4 combines with J gene TRBJ1-3, with D perhaps TRBD1 (5 bases). V was cut by 2 bases and J by 3 bases, with 8 bases left in between. The CDR3 loop spans 14 amino acids. CDR3 sequence reads: CASSLLGDGNTIYF. The CDR3 region has the DNA TGTGCCAGCAGTTTACTAGGGGATGGAAACACCATATATTTT.

The V gene is TRBV29-1, the J gene TRBJ1-5; D is possibly TRBD1 (6 bases). The CDR3 has 14 amino acids. V was clipped by 6 bases and J by 1 base, with 13 bases between them. The germline gives CDR1 SQVTM, CDR2 ANQGSEA. The chain's CDR3 is CSVAGAPSNQPQHF. CDR3 sequence (DNA): TGCAGCGTCGCAGGGGCCCCAAGCAATCAGCCCCAGCATTTT.

This clonotype was counted ten times or more. The chain joins TRBV9 to TRBJ1-2; D unresolved. Per germline, CDR1 SGDLS and CDR2 YYNGEE. CDR3 size: 13 residues. Trimming shortened V by 4 bases and J by 3 bases, and 10 bases separated the two germline ends. CDR3 in DNA: TGTGCCAGCAGCCCCCCCCGGGACTATGGCTACACCTTC. Translating it yields CASSPPRDYGYTF.

This clonotype was recorded a few times. J is TRBJ1-2 and V is TRBV19; the D gene is possibly TRBD1 (5 bases). Germline V gene sequence: CDR1 LNHDA, CDR2 SQIVND (reference sequence). This CDR3 is built from 15 residues. V lost 5 bases to trimming and J lost 1 base, with 14 bases between them. The CDR3 sequence: CASSFQGGNNYGYTF. The CDR3 bases are TGTGCCAGTAGTTTTCAGGGCGGGAATAACTATGGCTACACCTTC. Looking up the rest from reference TRBV19 and TRBJ1-2 gives the full variable domain: DGGITQSPKYLFRKEGQNVTLSCEQNLNHDAMYWYRQDPGQGLRLIYYSQIVNDFQKGDIAEGYSVSREKKESFPLTVTSAQKNPTAFYLCASSFQGGNNYGYTFGSGTRLTVV.

The chain carries TRBV14 and TRBJ2-3; D gene uncertain. This CDR3 comprises 14 residues. Germline V gene data show CDR1 as SGHDN and CDR2 as FVKESK. V lost 0 bases to trimming and J lost 4 bases, with 8 bases between them. The CDR3 sequence: CASSQDYYADTQYF. In DNA form, the CDR3 reads TGTGCCAGCAGCCAAGATTATTATGCAGATACGCAGTATTTT.

This clonotype has only a few counts. V and J are TRBV20-1 and TRBJ2-7; 7 bases match TRBD1. Germline V gene data show CDR1 as DFQATT and CDR2 as SNEGSKA (reference sequence). CDR3 length: 14 amino acids. With 5 bases clipped from V and 3 bases from J, the junction kept 10 bases outside the gene matches. The DNA for the CDR3 is TGCAGTGCTCGTTCCGGGACAGCACTCTACGAGCAGTACTTC. Translated: CSARSGTALYEQYF.

At least ten counts were recorded for this clonotype. The V call is TRBV20-1, the J call TRBJ2-1, with D hard to call. The V end lost 3 bases, the J end lost 7 bases, and 19 bases lay between the germline ends. Germline V lookup: CDR1 DFQATT, CDR2 SNEGSKA (reference sequence). CDR3 size: 15 residues. CDR3 sequence reads: CSARAQLGPLNEQFF. DNA of the CDR3: TGCAGTGCTAGGGCCCAGTTGGGCCCTCTAAATGAGCAGTTCTTC.

V and J are TRBV5-1 and TRBJ2-7; TRBD1 matches 11 bases. The trim removed 3 bases at V and 2 bases at J, leaving 10 bases unmatched. This CDR3 has 17 amino acids. Germline CDR1 and CDR2: SGHRS and YFSETQ. The CDR3 reads CASSSDPAGQGAYEQYF. Here the CDR3 DNA reads TGCGCCAGCAGCTCAGACCCAGCGGGACAGGGGGCCTACGAGCAGTACTTC.

This clonotype was counted at least ten times. V usage is TRBV10-3 and J usage is TRBJ2-7; D not resolved. The CDR3 has 11 amino acids. Trimming took 10 bases from V and 5 from J, leaving 12 bases between them. Germline CDR1 ENHRY, CDR2 SYGVKD. The chain's CDR3 is CATRALDEQYF. CDR3 nucleotides: TGTGCCACCCGTGCCCTGGACGAGCAGTACTTC.

This clonotype was seen ten or more times. The DNA of the CDR3 is TGTGCCAGCAGTTTTGGTTCGGCAGGGGGCCGAAAAGATACGCAGTATTTT. Translating gives CASSFGSAGGRKDTQYF. The chain joins TRBV12-3 or TRBV12-4 to TRBJ2-3; 8 bases line up with TRBD1. This CDR3 comprises 17 residues. Trimming at V came to 3 bases and at J to 5 bases, leaving 13 bases not matched to a gene.

This clonotype was seen only a few times. This sequence joins TRBV5-1 and TRBJ2-3; unclear D gene. Germline V gene data show CDR1 as SGHRS and CDR2 as YFSETQ. This CDR3 contains 13 residues. V lost 4 bases, J lost 5 bases, and 11 bases lay in between. The CDR3 sequence: CASSQRLIDTQYF. The CDR3 DNA is TGCGCCAGCAGCCAAAGACTGATAGATACGCAGTATTTT.